Shown below are 15 T cell receptor beta chains from a single sample sequenced in a study of T cell changes during pregnancy in multiple sclerosis. Sequenced by immunoSEQ multiplex PCR; TCRdb stores in-frame clones only, minus some. The table records tens of thousands of clones, approximately 91% of them present only once. Material: CD4+ T cells from peripheral blood mononuclear cells, obtained in the third trimester of pregnancy. Receptor source: a female donor with multiple sclerosis, enrolled in a pregnancy study.

CDR3 sequence (DNA): TGTGCCAGCAGCTCAGGGGCGGGAAACACCATATATTTT. Translated: CASSSGAGNTIYF. The V call is TRBV7-9, the J call TRBJ1-3; D is possibly TRBD1 (6 bases). The V and J ends lost 4 bases and 4 bases respectively, with 8 bases between them. This CDR3 comprises 13 residues. CDR1 and CDR2 (germline): SEHNR, FQNEAQ (reference sequence).

This chain uses TRBV5-1 with TRBJ1-2, with D tentatively TRBD1 (6 bases). Germline CDR1 reads SGHRS; CDR2 reads YFSETQ. Trimming left V 1 base short and J 3 bases short, with 13 bases between. The CDR3 is 15 residues long. Here the CDR3 reads CASSLMAGADYGYTF. DNA of the CDR3: TGCGCCAGCAGCTTGATGGCGGGGGCGGACTATGGCTACACCTTC.

This sequence joins TRBV19 and TRBJ2-3, with a tentative D call TRBD1 (6 bases). Germline CDR1 and CDR2: LNHDA and SQIVND (reference sequence). The CDR3 is made up of 15 amino acids. The V end was cut by 5 bases, the J end by 0 bases, with 12 bases between. The CDR3 region has the DNA TGTGCCAGTAGTGCCCGACAGGTTAGCACAGATACGCAGTATTTT. Translated, it gives CASSARQVSTDTQYF.

CDR3 amino acids: CASSPPALATDTQYF. In DNA, the CDR3 is TGTGCCAGCTCACCACCTGCCCTAGCGACAGATACGCAGTATTTT. The rearrangement joins TRBV18 to TRBJ2-3; TRBD2 might be the D (6 bases). This CDR3 is 15 amino acids long. Germline V gene data show CDR1 as KGHSH and CDR2 as LQKENI. V was trimmed by 0 bases and J by 3 bases, leaving 10 bases between them. Full variable domain (missing parts from reference TRBV18 and TRBJ2-3): NAGVMQNPRHLVRRRGQEARLRCSPMKGHSHVYWYRQLPEEGLKFMVYLQKENIIDESGMPKERFSAEFPKEGPSILRIQQVVRGDSAAYFCASSPPALATDTQYFGPGTRLTVL.

The chain has TRBV29-1 and TRBJ2-1; 7 bases line up with TRBD2. The germline gives CDR1 SQVTM, CDR2 ANQGSEA. The CDR3 has 14 amino acids. Trimming at V came to 7 bases and at J to 4 bases, leaving 10 bases not matched to a gene. The CDR3 bases are TGCAGCGCGGGGGGAGGGCAGATTTACAATGAGCAGTTCTTC. It translates to CSAGGGQIYNEQFF.

J is TRBJ1-6 and V is TRBV9; no clear D. The CDR3 loop spans 15 amino acids. The germline V and J ends were trimmed by 0 bases and 7 bases, with 11 bases remaining between them. Germline CDR1 reads SGDLS; CDR2 reads YYNGEE. The CDR3 sequence: CASSVEIDFNSPLHF. The CDR3 DNA sequence: TGTGCCAGCAGCGTAGAAATTGACTTCAATTCACCCCTCCACTTT.

The chain has TRBV19 and TRBJ2-3, with 12 bases fitting TRBD2. V shed 4 bases and J 3 bases; nucleotides not matched to a gene: 2. The CDR3 is 15 residues long. Germline V CDR1 and CDR2: LNHDA, SQIVND (reference sequence). CDR3 loop: CASSTSGGATDTQYF. The CDR3 nucleotides read TGTGCCAGTAGTACTAGCGGGGGGGCGACAGATACGCAGTATTTT.

CDR3 amino acids: CASSSFGQAEMESQHF. CDR3 coding DNA: TGTGCCAGCAGCTCATTCGGACAGGCTGAGATGGAATCCCAGCATTTT. The chain carries TRBV6-6 and TRBJ1-5; 7 bases fit TRBD1. The CDR3 runs 16 residues. The V gene end was trimmed by 6 bases and the J gene end by 11 bases; junction bases not matched to a gene: 19. Germline V CDR1 and CDR2: MNHNY, SVGAGI (reference sequence).

The chain combines TRBV10-3 with TRBJ2-3; TRBD2 aligns across 9 bases. Germline CDR1 reads ENHRY; CDR2 reads SYGVKD. CDR3 length: 13 residues. V lost 11 bases and J lost 0; bases outside the gene matches: 3. CDR3 DNA sequence: TGTGCCTTCGCGGGGGGGAGCACAGATACGCAGTATTTT. Amino acid sequence: CAFAGGSTDTQYF.

The chain employs TRBV5-6 and TRBJ1-2, with D tentatively TRBD1 (5 bases). Per the germline V gene, CDR1 is SGHDT and CDR2 is YYEEEE. V lost 2 bases, J lost 2 bases, and 16 bases lay in between. The CDR3 totals 16 residues. CDR3 DNA: TGTGCCAGCAGCTTTTCCTCATTACAGGCGAACTATGGCTACACCTTC. Its translation: CASSFSSLQANYGYTF.

This clone was found once. The chain uses TRBV7-8 and TRBJ1-1; D is possibly TRBD1 (5 bases). Trimming took 5 bases from V and 11 from J, leaving 15 bases between them. The CDR3 consists of 12 residues. CDR1 is SGHVS, CDR2 FQNEAQ, per germline. CDR3 bases: TGTGCCAGCAGCGCCCCAGGGCTCAGGGCTTTCTTT. Protein product: CASSAPGLRAFF.

The J gene is TRBJ1-1, the V gene TRBV11-2; D uncertain. Trimming cost V 5 bases and J 0 bases, with 16 bases left between them. The CDR3 sequence is 16 residues long. Germline lookup yields CDR1 SGHAT and CDR2 FQNNGV. The chain's CDR3 is CASSPLVSQLNTEAFF. CDR3 DNA sequence: TGTGCCAGCAGCCCCCTAGTAAGCCAATTGAACACTGAAGCTTTCTTT.

The chain joins TRBV27 to TRBJ2-7; 9 nucleotides match TRBD1. Trimming took 3 bases from V and 3 from J; bases not matched to a gene: 9. In germline, CDR1 is MNHEY, CDR2 SMNVEV (reference sequence). This CDR3 spans 16 amino acids. The CDR3 sequence is CASSFRRDRVNYEQYF. The CDR3, as DNA: TGTGCCAGCAGTTTCCGAAGGGACAGGGTCAACTACGAGCAGTACTTC.

This sequence joins TRBV13 and TRBJ2-5; TRBD2 agrees at 8 bases. The CDR3 extends over 15 amino acids. The J segment lost 1 base and the V segment lost 3 bases, leaving 4 bases of the junction unmatched. The germline V gene has CDR1 PRHDT and CDR2 FYEKMQ (reference sequence). The CDR3 sequence: CASSFARGGQETQYF. DNA of the CDR3: TGTGCCAGCAGCTTCGCCCGGGGGGGCCAAGAGACCCAGTACTTC.

The rearrangement joins TRBV7-3 to TRBJ2-3; 14 positions match TRBD2. With 3 bases clipped from V and 5 bases from J, the junction kept 4 bases outside the gene matches. The CDR3 consists of 16 residues. Germline CDR1 and CDR2: SGHTA and FQGTGA. The CDR3 region is CASSFPTSGGVDTQYF. The DNA of the CDR3 is TGTGCCAGCAGCTTCCCGACTAGCGGGGGGGTAGATACGCAGTATTTT.